The clone carrying this TCR beta chain was seen only a few times. The antigen remains undetermined. This record belongs to a study of T-cell memory formation after mild COVID-19. Study outcomes and limitations: Contracting clones localized mainly to CM and EM when CD4+ and mainly to EMRA when CD8+.

TCRdb reprocessed the 5' RACE reads via MiXCR and lists one record per CDR3 protein. The table has under 450,000 distinct CDR3 sequences, about 22% seen once. The CDR3 covers 13 residues. Germline lookup yields CDR1 DFQATT and CDR2 SNEGSKA (reference sequence). V shed 6 bases and J 8 bases; nucleotides not matched to a gene: 8. The chain combines TRBV20-1 with TRBJ1-2; 11 positions agree with TRBD1. This sequence originates from an adult woman who had mild COVID-19 (a few samples of this study predate the infection). Cell type and time point are not known. Sequences were obtained from PBMCs or a T cell subset sorted from them (not recorded which). CDR3 nucleotide sequence: TGCAGTGCACTTGGACAGGGGGCGTCCGGCTACACCTTC. Translating gives CSALGQGASGYTF.